Included here is one T cell receptor (beta chain) sequence, with context. These data are taken from a study of blood T cell repertoires in COVID-19. Germline CDR1 LGHDT, CDR2 YNNKEL (reference sequence). V shed 3 bases, J shed 4 bases, and the junction held 5 bases outside the gene matches. The CDR3 extends over 16 amino acids. Original processing methods: Nucleated cell counts were estimated from reference gene primer amplification. The table came from immunoSEQ multiplex PCR; TCRdb's copy has only in-frame clones and leaves some out. The V and J calls and clone size are taken from that table; D and trimming were inferred from the DNA. The sample yields 230,000 or so clones, roughly 84% seen once.

Sequencing input: peripheral blood. This TCR was sampled from a man in his forties who had recovered from COVID-19. The V and J genes are TRBV3-1 (or the pseudogene TRBV3-2) and TRBJ2-6; 8 bases align to TRBD2. In DNA, the CDR3 is TGTGCCAGCAGCCAGGGACTAGTTTACGGGGCCAACGTCCTGACTTTC. Translating gives CASSQGLVYGANVLTF.